These T cell receptor beta chains were read from a single sample in a study of monozygotic twins with cystic fibrosis. Generated by immunoSEQ multiplex PCR, the TCRdb table keeps only in-frame clones and is missing some. The sample carries some 8,900 clones, around 98% recorded once. What was sequenced was blood. These receptors originate from a girl aged 2 to 10 with cystic fibrosis. Both conserved end residues are part of each CDR3. D genes are given only for firm matches. Not every row has a clone size; where given, it reads once, few, many or a size class.

TRBJ1-1 - - TRBV6-5 CASSYIWGDLNTEAFF TGTGCCAGCAGTTACATCTGGGGGGATCTGAACACTGAAGCTTTCTTT
TRBJ1-1 - - TRBV7-9 CASSLAQGHTEAFF TGTGCCAGCAGCTTAGCGCAGGGTCACACTGAAGCTTTCTTT
TRBJ2-7 TRBD2 - TRBV5-1 CASSSGLVMDYEQYF TGCGCCAGCAGCTCTGGACTAGTTATGGACTACGAGCAGTACTTC
TRBJ2-7 - - TRBV6-6 CATSLGHSVSYEQYF TGTGCCACCTCTCTTGGTCACTCCGTCTCCTACGAGCAGTACTTC
TRBJ2-7 TRBD1 - TRBV7-9 CASSFWDRGMDEQYF TGTGCCAGCAGCTTCTGGGACAGGGGTATGGACGAGCAGTACTTC
TRBJ2-7 - - TRBV27 CASSDYQGGEQYF TGTGCCAGCAGTGATTATCAGGGGGGCGAGCAGTACTTC
TRBJ1-3 TRBD1 - TRBV7-2 CASRIQGASGNTIYF TGTGCCAGCAGAATTCAGGGGGCCTCAGGAAACACCATATATTTT
TRBJ2-2 TRBD2 - TRBV25-1 CASSEYGGSGTGELFF TGTGCCAGCAGTGAATACGGCGGGAGCGGCACCGGGGAGCTGTTTTTT
TRBJ2-2 - once TRBV6-6 CASQSVTGELFF TGTGCCAGCCAATCAGTAACCGGGGAGCTGTTTTTT
TRBJ2-1 TRBD1 - TRBV14 CATSDRGLGEQFF TGTGCCACCTCAGACAGGGGGCTAGGGGAGCAGTTCTTC
TRBJ2-1 - - TRBV18 CASSPPEYNEQFF TGTGCCAGCTCACCACCGGAGTACAATGAGCAGTTCTTC
TRBJ2-3 TRBD1 - TRBV5-1 CASSTGTGDTDTQYF TGCGCCAGCAGCACCGGGACAGGAGACACAGATACGCAGTATTTT
TRBJ2-4 TRBD2 - TRBV19 CASSIFTGGLAKNIQYF TGTGCCAGTAGTATTTTTACGGGGGGGTTAGCCAAAAACATTCAGTACTTC
TRBJ2-7 - - TRBV28 CASSLLRRAAYEQYF TGTGCCAGCAGTTTATTGCGCAGGGCCGCCTACGAGCAGTACTTC
TRBJ1-1 TRBD1 - TRBV7-9 CASSLGDRALQNTEAFF TGTGCCAGCAGCTTAGGGGACAGGGCCCTTCAGAACACTGAAGCTTTCTTT
TRBJ2-3 TRBD2 once TRBV11-2 CASSLGASGYTTDTQYF TGTGCCAGCAGCTTAGGTGCTAGCGGTTACACCACAGATACGCAGTATTTT
TRBJ1-4 - once TRBV19 CASRSQSFNEKLFF TGTGCCAGTAGGTCACAGTCATTTAATGAAAAACTGTTTTTT
TRBJ1-5 - - TRBV6-1 CASRPDRSNQPQHF TGTGCCAGCAGACCTGACAGGAGCAATCAGCCCCAGCATTTT
TRBJ2-7 - - TRBV7-8 CASSWDSASYEQYF TGTGCCAGCAGCTGGGACTCGGCCTCCTACGAGCAGTACTTC
TRBJ1-3 - - TRBV6-6 CASSYADSSGNTIYF TGTGCCAGCAGTTACGCGGACAGCTCTGGAAACACCATATATTTT
TRBJ2-3 - - TRBV9 CASSVKPPPDTQYF TGTGCCAGCAGCGTAAAGCCCCCGCCGGATACGCAGTATTTT
TRBJ1-1 TRBD1 once TRBV11-2 CASSLDAPVGTGAFF TGTGCCAGCAGCTTAGATGCCCCGGTCGGGACAGGAGCTTTCTTT
TRBJ2-7 TRBD2 - TRBV2 CASSERGLVLAGGDYEQYF TGTGCCAGCAGTGAAAGGGGCCTTGTCTTAGCGGGAGGTGACTACGAGCAGTACTTC
TRBJ1-2 - once TRBV9 CASSAEGGWYGYTF TGTGCCAGCAGCGCAGAGGGAGGTTGGTATGGCTACACCTTC
TRBJ2-7 - - TRBV28 CASSLLGGPVGEQYF TGTGCCAGCAGTTTGTTGGGTGGACCTGTTGGCGAGCAGTACTTC
TRBJ2-6 - - TRBV30 CAWSIGPGRANVLTF TGTGCCTGGAGCATAGGGCCCGGAAGGGCCAACGTCCTGACTTTC
TRBJ2-7 TRBD1 - TRBV27 CASSRQGSGYEQYF TGTGCCAGCTCCCGACAGGGTTCAGGCTACGAGCAGTACTTC
TRBJ1-2 TRBD1 - TRBV30 CAWSPNGQGNYGYTF TGTGCCTGGAGTCCCAACGGACAGGGGAACTATGGCTACACCTTC
TRBJ2-2 - - TRBV6-5 CASQFGPTVTGELFF TGTGCCTCCCAGTTCGGGCCTACCGTCACCGGGGAGCTGTTTTTT
TRBJ2-7 TRBD2 - TRBV28 CASSPGLVSDEQYF TGTGCCAGCAGCCCCGGACTAGTTAGTGACGAGCAGTACTTC
TRBJ1-5 TRBD1 - TRBV4-1 CASSQAPTGSSNQPQHF TGCGCCAGCAGCCAAGCCCCGACAGGGAGTAGCAATCAGCCCCAGCATTTT
TRBJ1-1 - - TRBV19 CASSIVAGNTEAFF TGTGCCAGTAGTATAGTTGCAGGGAACACTGAAGCTTTCTTT
TRBJ2-2 - once TRBV27 CASSAPGRLRAGELFF TGTGCCAGCAGTGCCCCCGGGCGTTTGCGGGCCGGGGAGCTGTTTTTT
TRBJ1-2 TRBD1 - TRBV5-5 CASSPGDSSYGYTF TGTGCCAGCAGCCCCGGGGACAGTTCCTATGGCTACACCTTC
TRBJ1-4 TRBD1 once TRBV10-3 CAIRGDRLNEKLFF TGTGCCATCAGGGGGGACAGACTTAATGAAAAACTGTTTTTT
TRBJ2-5 TRBD2 - TRBV5-4 CASSSLKGAGGPGETQYF TGTGCCAGCAGCTCCCTTAAGGGCGCGGGAGGGCCCGGAGAGACCCAGTACTTC
TRBJ1-4 - - TRBV6-5 CASSSVGAPTNEKLFF TGTGCCAGCAGTTCGGTAGGGGCCCCAACTAATGAAAAACTGTTTTTT
TRBJ1-2 - - TRBV28 CASSLGRPNYGYTF TGTGCCAGCAGCCTAGGTAGGCCTAACTATGGCTACACCTTC
TRBJ1-1 - - TRBV2 CASSDGWTEAFF TGTGCCAGCAGTGATGGGTGGACTGAAGCTTTCTTT
TRBJ2-1 - - TRBV27 CASSLRDPGNEQFF TGTGCCAGCAGTTTGAGGGACCCTGGGAATGAGCAGTTCTTC
TRBJ2-2 - - TRBV10-2 CASIGLNGELFF TGCGCCAGCATAGGTCTCAACGGGGAGCTGTTTTTT
TRBJ1-3 - - TRBV6-1 CASEGTKGSGNTIYF TGTGCCAGCGAAGGGACAAAAGGCTCTGGAAACACCATATATTTT
TRBJ1-2 - - TRBV10-2 CASSPGLIDYGYTF TGCGCCAGCAGCCCCGGTCTTATCGACTATGGCTACACCTTC
TRBJ1-3 - - TRBV4-1 CASSQVKGLPGNTIYF TGCGCCAGCAGCCAAGTCAAGGGGCTCCCTGGAAACACCATATATTTT
TRBJ2-1 TRBD2 - TRBV9 CASSVQGRAHSSYNEQFF TGTGCCAGCAGCGTTCAAGGGAGGGCCCACAGCTCCTACAATGAGCAGTTCTTC
TRBJ1-4 - - TRBV7-9 CASSLEGPSDEKLFF TGTGCCAGCAGCTTAGAGGGCCCATCGGACGAAAAACTGTTTTTT
TRBJ1-5 - - TRBV2 CASSEGGRRINQPQHF TGTGCCAGCAGTGAAGGGGGGAGACGGATCAATCAGCCCCAGCATTTT
TRBJ1-2 - - TRBV2 CATTGTGYGYTF TGTGCCACTACAGGGACCGGCTATGGCTACACCTTC
TRBJ2-2 - - TRBV4-2 CASSQEGNRNTGELFF TGTGCCAGCAGCCAAGAAGGAAATCGAAACACCGGGGAGCTGTTTTTT
TRBJ2-5 TRBD2 - TRBV9 CASSPLGGETQYF TGTGCCAGCAGCCCGCTGGGAGGGGAGACCCAGTACTTC
TRBJ2-1 TRBD2 - TRBV2 CASRFSGAPSYNEQFF TGTGCCAGCAGGTTTAGCGGGGCTCCGTCTTACAATGAGCAGTTCTTC
TRBJ1-5 TRBD1 - TRBV19 CASRYDRGNQPQHF TGTGCCAGTAGGTACGACAGGGGAAACCAGCCCCAGCATTTT
TRBJ2-3 TRBD2 - TRBV5-1 CASSLVLSGRNTDTQYF TGCGCCAGCAGCTTGGTGCTCAGCGGGAGGAACACAGATACGCAGTATTTT
TRBJ1-2 TRBD1 - TRBV18 CASSPRTGESYGYTF TGTGCCAGCTCACCAAGGACAGGAGAATCCTATGGCTACACCTTC